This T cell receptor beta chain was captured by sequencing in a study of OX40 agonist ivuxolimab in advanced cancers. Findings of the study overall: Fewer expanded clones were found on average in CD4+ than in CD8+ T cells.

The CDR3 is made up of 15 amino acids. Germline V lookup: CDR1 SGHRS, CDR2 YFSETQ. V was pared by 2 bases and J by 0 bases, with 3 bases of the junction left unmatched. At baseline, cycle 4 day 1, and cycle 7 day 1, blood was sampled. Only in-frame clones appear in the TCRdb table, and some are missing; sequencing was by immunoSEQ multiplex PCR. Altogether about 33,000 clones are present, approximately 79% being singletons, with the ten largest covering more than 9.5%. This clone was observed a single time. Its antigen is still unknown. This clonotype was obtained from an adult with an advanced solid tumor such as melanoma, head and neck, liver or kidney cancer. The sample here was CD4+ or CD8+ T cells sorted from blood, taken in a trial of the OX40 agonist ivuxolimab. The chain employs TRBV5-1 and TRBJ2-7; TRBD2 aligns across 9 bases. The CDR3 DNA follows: TGCGCCAGCAGCTTTAGCGGGGGTAGCTCCTACGAGCAGTACTTC. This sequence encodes CASSFSGGSSYEQYF.